Listed below are T cell receptor beta chains from one sample, sequenced in a study of regulatory T cells in long-lasting Graves disease. One entry per CDR3 protein results from TCRdb running MiXCR on the multiplex PCR reads. The sample contains fewer than 450,000 distinct CDR3 sequences, approximately 16% of which appear only once. These data also featured in a second study, about T cells in Graves' hyperthyroidism and ophthalmopathy.

The sequences come from peripheral blood mononuclear cells (PBMCs), collected at new diagnosis, from a patient treated with antithyroid drugs. The receptors were gathered from a woman between 40 and 55 years old with Graves disease. Each CDR3 is given with its conserved first and last residue. The order of the fields is clone size, V gene, J gene, D gene, CDR3 protein, CDR3 DNA. A D gene is named only where the DNA matches it firmly. Only some rows state a clone size, as once, few, many or a class for expanded clones.

clone size: many
V gene: TRBV28
J gene: TRBJ2-3
D gene: NA
CDR3 protein: CASSSPSSSRTDTQYF
CDR3 DNA: TGTGCCAGCAGCTCACCTTCGTCTAGCAGAACAGATACGCAGTATTTT

clone size: few
V gene: TRBV6-2/TRBV6-3
J gene: TRBJ2-3
D gene: NA
CDR3 protein: CASIRTPRSTDTQYF
CDR3 DNA: TGTGCCAGCATCCGGACCCCCCGGTCCACTGATACGCAGTATTTT

clone size: many
V gene: TRBV12-3/TRBV12-4
J gene: TRBJ1-1
D gene: NA
CDR3 protein: CASSPTQGTEAFF
CDR3 DNA: TGTGCCAGCAGTCCCACACAGGGCACTGAAGCTTTCTTT

clone size: NA
V gene: TRBV19
J gene: TRBJ2-2
D gene: NA
CDR3 protein: CASSIEGNTGELFF
CDR3 DNA: TGTGCCAGTAGTATAGAGGGGAACACCGGGGAGCTGTTTTTT

clone size: many
V gene: TRBV7-2
J gene: TRBJ2-3
D gene: NA
CDR3 protein: CASSLVAFSTDTQYF
CDR3 DNA: TGTGCCAGCAGCTTAGTCGCCTTTAGCACAGATACGCAGTATTTT

clone size: NA
V gene: TRBV11-3
J gene: TRBJ2-3
D gene: NA
CDR3 protein: CASSSYFVVSDTQYF
CDR3 DNA: TGTGCCAGCAGCTCCTACTTTGTGGTTTCAGATACGCAGTATTTT

clone size: few
V gene: TRBV6-5
J gene: TRBJ1-5
D gene: NA
CDR3 protein: CASSSGVAQPQHF
CDR3 DNA: TGTGCCAGCAGTTCAGGGGTGGCTCAGCCCCAGCATTTT

clone size: few
V gene: TRBV19
J gene: TRBJ1-6
D gene: TRBD1
CDR3 protein: CASRDRENDSPLHF
CDR3 DNA: TGTGCCAGTAGGGACAGGGAGAATGATTCACCCCTCCACTTT

clone size: many
V gene: TRBV5-1
J gene: TRBJ2-4
D gene: TRBD1
CDR3 protein: CASSTRTGDGNIQYF
CDR3 DNA: TGCGCCAGCAGCACCAGGACAGGGGACGGAAACATTCAGTACTTC

clone size: few
V gene: TRBV7-9
J gene: TRBJ2-6
D gene: NA
CDR3 protein: CASSLVGGRSSGANVLTF
CDR3 DNA: TGTGCCAGCAGCTTAGTAGGCGGACGGAGCTCTGGGGCCAACGTCCTGACTTTC

clone size: few
V gene: TRBV20-1
J gene: TRBJ2-7
D gene: NA
CDR3 protein: CSARGEGWQGFSYEQYF
CDR3 DNA: TGCAGTGCTAGAGGTGAAGGGTGGCAGGGATTCTCCTACGAGCAGTACTTC

clone size: many
V gene: TRBV6-1
J gene: TRBJ2-5
D gene: TRBD1
CDR3 protein: CASSGTGLRQTQYF
CDR3 DNA: TGTGCCAGCAGTGGGACAGGGCTGCGGCAGACCCAGTACTTC

clone size: many
V gene: TRBV18
J gene: TRBJ1-6
D gene: NA
CDR3 protein: CASSPGDTLSPLHF
CDR3 DNA: TGTGCCAGCTCACCGGGCGACACTCTATCACCCCTCCACTTT

clone size: many
V gene: TRBV20-1
J gene: TRBJ1-5
D gene: TRBD1
CDR3 protein: CSARANRGSASNQPQHF
CDR3 DNA: TGCAGTGCTAGAGCAAACAGGGGGTCCGCTAGCAATCAGCCCCAGCATTTT

clone size: few
V gene: TRBV29-1
J gene: TRBJ1-2
D gene: NA
CDR3 protein: CSVEQELYGYTF
CDR3 DNA: TGCAGCGTTGAACAGGAACTCTATGGCTACACCTTC

clone size: many
V gene: TRBV15
J gene: TRBJ2-1
D gene: TRBD2
CDR3 protein: CATSREFGGAGGGNNEQFF
CDR3 DNA: TGTGCCACCAGCAGAGAGTTCGGAGGAGCGGGAGGGGGAAACAATGAGCAGTTCTTC

clone size: few
V gene: TRBV5-1
J gene: TRBJ2-7
D gene: NA
CDR3 protein: CASSLETTTYEQYF
CDR3 DNA: TGCGCCAGCAGCTTGGAGACCACCACCTACGAGCAGTACTTC

clone size: NA
V gene: TRBV7-2
J gene: TRBJ2-6
D gene: NA
CDR3 protein: CASSLGSGANVLSF
CDR3 DNA: TGTGCCAGCAGCTTAGGCTCTGGGGCCAACGTCCTGAGTTTC

clone size: many
V gene: TRBV6-1
J gene: TRBJ1-1
D gene: TRBD1
CDR3 protein: CASLEVQGAMAEAFF
CDR3 DNA: TGTGCCAGCCTAGAAGTTCAGGGGGCGATGGCTGAAGCTTTCTTT

clone size: many
V gene: TRBV3-1
J gene: TRBJ2-2
D gene: NA
CDR3 protein: CASSHGVNTGELFF
CDR3 DNA: TGTGCCAGCAGCCACGGGGTGAACACCGGGGAGCTGTTTTTT

clone size: NA
V gene: TRBV4-3
J gene: TRBJ2-3
D gene: NA
CDR3 protein: CASSPSRGGTQYF
CDR3 DNA: TGCGCCAGCAGCCCGTCAAGGGGCGGTACGCAGTATTTT

clone size: few
V gene: TRBV3-1
J gene: TRBJ2-5
D gene: TRBD2
CDR3 protein: CASRIGTSGLETQYF
CDR3 DNA: TGTGCCAGCAGGATCGGGACTAGCGGTTTGGAGACCCAGTACTTC

clone size: many
V gene: TRBV2
J gene: TRBJ2-1
D gene: NA
CDR3 protein: CARGMDQSSYNEQFF
CDR3 DNA: TGTGCCAGGGGGATGGACCAGAGCTCCTACAATGAGCAGTTCTTC

clone size: many
V gene: TRBV6-2/TRBV6-3
J gene: TRBJ2-1
D gene: NA
CDR3 protein: CASSWGAGLHNEQFF
CDR3 DNA: TGTGCCAGCAGTTGGGGGGCAGGGCTACACAATGAGCAGTTCTTC

clone size: many
V gene: TRBV6-1
J gene: TRBJ1-6
D gene: NA
CDR3 protein: CASRFDPNSPLHF
CDR3 DNA: TGTGCCAGCAGATTCGACCCCAATTCACCCCTCCACTTT

clone size: NA
V gene: TRBV28
J gene: TRBJ2-7
D gene: NA
CDR3 protein: CASGDTSEQYF
CDR3 DNA: TGTGCCAGCGGCGATACTAGCGAGCAGTACTTC

clone size: NA
V gene: TRBV27
J gene: TRBJ2-1
D gene: NA
CDR3 protein: CASSSEGGDYNEQFF
CDR3 DNA: TGTGCCAGCAGCTCCGAGGGGGGGGACTACAATGAGCAGTTCTTC

clone size: few
V gene: TRBV2
J gene: TRBJ2-2
D gene: TRBD2
CDR3 protein: CASSGTSGSTGELFF
CDR3 DNA: TGTGCCAGCAGCGGGACTAGCGGAAGCACCGGGGAGCTGTTTTTT

clone size: many
V gene: TRBV28
J gene: TRBJ1-1
D gene: NA
CDR3 protein: CASSLTDGVTEAFF
CDR3 DNA: TGTGCCAGCAGTTTAACGGATGGGGTCACTGAAGCTTTCTTT

clone size: NA
V gene: TRBV20-1
J gene: TRBJ1-1
D gene: TRBD1
CDR3 protein: CSARDRDRGPNTEAFF
CDR3 DNA: TGCAGTGCTAGAGATAGGGACAGGGGTCCGAACACTGAAGCTTTCTTT

clone size: NA
V gene: TRBV7-2
J gene: TRBJ1-5
D gene: NA
CDR3 protein: CASSLVANSNQPQHF
CDR3 DNA: TGTGCCAGCAGCTTAGTGGCTAATAGCAATCAGCCCCAGCATTTT

clone size: NA
V gene: TRBV27
J gene: TRBJ2-7
D gene: TRBD2
CDR3 protein: CASSFLTVHGRSGAPLEQYF
CDR3 DNA: TGTGCCAGCAGTTTCCTTACCGTTCACGGAAGGAGCGGGGCCCCCCTCGAGCAGTACTTC

clone size: many
V gene: TRBV7-2
J gene: TRBJ1-1
D gene: NA
CDR3 protein: CASSSFKNTEAFF
CDR3 DNA: TGTGCCAGCAGCTCTTTTAAGAACACTGAAGCTTTCTTT

clone size: many
V gene: TRBV7-3
J gene: TRBJ1-6
D gene: TRBD1
CDR3 protein: CASSLLGQGNNSPLHF
CDR3 DNA: TGTGCCAGCAGCCTTTTGGGACAGGGCAATAATTCACCCCTCCACTTT

clone size: many
V gene: TRBV25-1
J gene: TRBJ2-4
D gene: TRBD1
CDR3 protein: CASSEDGTGEPKNIQYF
CDR3 DNA: TGTGCCAGCAGTGAAGATGGGACAGGGGAACCCAAAAACATTCAGTACTTC

clone size: few
V gene: TRBV6-4
J gene: TRBJ2-7
D gene: NA
CDR3 protein: CASSYRAYEQYF
CDR3 DNA: TGTGCCAGCAGCTATAGGGCATACGAGCAGTACTTC

clone size: few
V gene: TRBV28
J gene: TRBJ2-7
D gene: NA
CDR3 protein: CASSFRDKRSYEQYF
CDR3 DNA: TGTGCCAGCAGTTTCCGGGACAAACGCTCCTACGAGCAGTACTTC

clone size: many
V gene: TRBV6-1
J gene: TRBJ2-7
D gene: NA
CDR3 protein: CASSAPSGLETHRDYEQYF
CDR3 DNA: TGTGCCAGCAGTGCGCCCTCAGGCCTAGAAACCCACAGAGACTACGAGCAGTACTTC

clone size: many
V gene: TRBV7-9
J gene: TRBJ2-1
D gene: NA
CDR3 protein: CASSPTRAGYNEQFF
CDR3 DNA: TGTGCCAGCAGCCCCACCCGAGCGGGCTACAATGAGCAGTTCTTC

clone size: many
V gene: TRBV5-6
J gene: TRBJ2-5
D gene: NA
CDR3 protein: CASSLRWDRETQYF
CDR3 DNA: TGTGCCAGCAGCTTGAGGTGGGACCGAGAGACCCAGTACTTC

clone size: many
V gene: TRBV12-3/TRBV12-4
J gene: TRBJ2-3
D gene: TRBD2
CDR3 protein: CASLRREGRNTQYF
CDR3 DNA: TGTGCCAGCCTCAGGCGGGAGGGCCGGAATACGCAGTATTTT

clone size: NA
V gene: TRBV20-1
J gene: TRBJ2-7
D gene: TRBD2
CDR3 protein: CSAPPGTSGIYDQYF
CDR3 DNA: TGCAGTGCGCCTCCGGGGACTAGCGGGATCTACGATCAGTACTTC

clone size: many
V gene: TRBV27
J gene: TRBJ2-7
D gene: TRBD1
CDR3 protein: CASRTVLGTGVYEQYF
CDR3 DNA: TGTGCCAGCCGGACCGTGCTCGGGACAGGGGTGTACGAGCAGTACTTC

clone size: many
V gene: TRBV11-2
J gene: TRBJ1-2
D gene: TRBD1
CDR3 protein: CASRDTGTGVNYGYTF
CDR3 DNA: TGTGCCAGCAGAGATACCGGGACAGGGGTTAACTATGGCTACACCTTC

clone size: few
V gene: TRBV19
J gene: TRBJ2-1
D gene: NA
CDR3 protein: CASSIDSTKGDSYNEQFF
CDR3 DNA: TGTGCCAGTAGTATAGACTCCACCAAGGGGGACTCCTACAATGAGCAGTTCTTC

clone size: NA
V gene: TRBV30
J gene: TRBJ2-7
D gene: NA
CDR3 protein: CAWSTKQGLSYEQYF
CDR3 DNA: TGTGCCTGGAGTACGAAACAGGGCCTCTCCTACGAGCAGTACTTC

clone size: few
V gene: TRBV5-6
J gene: TRBJ2-7
D gene: TRBD2
CDR3 protein: CASTAGLAGERF
CDR3 DNA: TGTGCCAGCACCGCGGGACTAGCGGGAGAGCGCTTC